These 25 T cell receptor beta chains were sequenced from one sample in a study of blood T cell repertoires in COVID-19. Profiling relied on immunoSEQ multiplex PCR, and the TCRdb table lists in-frame clones only, not all of them. The table shows under 250,000 clones, with roughly four fifths occurring only once. Sequences were obtained from PBMCs or T cells enriched from blood (not recorded which). The origin of the receptors is a woman aged 60 to 75 who had recovered from COVID-19.

The gene calls are TRBV27 and TRBJ2-2; D is undetermined. This CDR3 spans 15 amino acids. V was clipped by 5 bases and J by 3 bases, with 13 bases between them. CDR1 and CDR2 from the germline V gene are MNHEY and SMNVEV (reference sequence). The CDR3 here is CASSKAPQDTGELFF. The DNA for the CDR3 is TGTGCCAGCAGTAAGGCACCTCAGGACACCGGGGAGCTGTTTTTT.

This clone has just one count. J is TRBJ2-1 and V is TRBV19; 14 bases line up with TRBD2. CDR3 size: 16 residues. Germline CDR1 is LNHDA and CDR2 is SQIVND (reference sequence). The V and J ends lost 3 bases and 8 bases, in that order; junction bases with no gene match: 6. CDR3 protein: CASSIRLAGGEDEQFF. CDR3 coding DNA: TGTGCCAGTAGTATCAGACTAGCGGGAGGGGAGGATGAGCAGTTCTTC.

The count of this clone is one. The J gene is TRBJ1-1, the V gene TRBV14, with D maybe TRBD1 (5 bases). This CDR3 region has 14 residues. The germline gives CDR1 SGHDN, CDR2 FVKESK. V shed 0 bases and J shed 4 bases, with 9 bases lying between them. The DNA of the CDR3 is TGTGCCAGCAGCCAAGAGCTAACAGGCACTGAAGCTTTCTTT. Its translation is CASSQELTGTEAFF. The whole variable domain, filled in from reference TRBV14 and TRBJ1-1, reads EAGVTQFPSHSVIEKGQTVTLRCDPISGHDNLYWYRRVMGKEIKFLLHFVKESKQDESGMPNNRFLAERTGGTYSTLKVQPAELEDSGVYFCASSQELTGTEAFFGQGTRLTVV.

The chain couples TRBV2 to TRBJ2-3; 9 nucleotides line up with TRBD2. This CDR3 region has 15 residues. The ends lost 6 bases at V and 5 bases at J; junction bases unmatched: 9. CDR1 and CDR2 from the germline V gene are SNHLY and FYNNEI. This chain's CDR3 is CASSGAGGPVDTQYF. The CDR3 DNA follows: TGTGCCAGCAGCGGCGCGGGGGGGCCAGTAGATACGCAGTATTTT.

The chain combines TRBV7-8 with TRBJ2-1, with a tentative D call TRBD1 (6 bases). Trimming took 5 bases from V and 0 from J, leaving 11 bases between them. The CDR3 contains 15 residues. CDR1 SGHVS and CDR2 FQNEAQ come from the germline V gene. DNA of the CDR3: TGTGCCAGCAGCCACGGACAGAGCTCCTACAATGAGCAGTTCTTC. Its translation: CASSHGQSSYNEQFF.

Details on this clone: This sample also contains other DNA sequences that code for the same CDR3. The chain uses TRBV6-4 and TRBJ2-3, with D possibly being TRBD1 (6 bases). CDR3 length: 14 amino acids. CDR1 and CDR2 (germline): MRHNA, SNTAGT. Trimming left V 2 bases short and J 1 base short, with 7 bases between. CDR3 amino acids: CASSDGGGTDTQYF. As DNA, the CDR3 is TGTGCCAGCAGTGACGGGGGCGGCACAGATACGCAGTATTTT.

This clone was recorded a few times. The V gene is TRBV14, the J gene TRBJ1-1; the match to TRBD1 covers 7 bases. The CDR3 runs to 18 residues. Trimming at V came to 2 bases and at J to 4 bases, leaving 16 bases not matched to a gene. Per the germline V gene, CDR1 is SGHDN and CDR2 is FVKESK. The CDR3: CASSQRGPRGLRATEAFF. In DNA, the CDR3 is TGTGCCAGCAGCCAAAGGGGTCCGAGGGGGCTTCGCGCCACTGAAGCTTTCTTT. Full variable domain (rest looked up from reference TRBV14 and TRBJ1-1): EAGVTQFPSHSVIEKGQTVTLRCDPISGHDNLYWYRRVMGKEIKFLLHFVKESKQDESGMPNNRFLAERTGGTYSTLKVQPAELEDSGVYFCASSQRGPRGLRATEAFFGQGTRLTVV.

This rearrangement joins TRBV4-3 to TRBJ2-7; TRBD1 is a possible D gene (5 bases). CDR1 and CDR2 (germline): LGHNA, YSLEER. V was trimmed by 0 bases and J by 7 bases, leaving 16 bases between them. This CDR3 spans 15 amino acids. The CDR3 here is CASSQDASRAGEQYF. Here the CDR3 DNA reads TGCGCCAGCAGCCAAGATGCGAGCAGGGCCGGGGAGCAGTACTTC.

As DNA, the CDR3 is TGCAGTGCTAGTTCTTCAACTAATGAAAAACTGTTTTTT. Its protein product is CSASSSTNEKLFF. The genes are TRBV20-1 and TRBJ1-4; D unclear. The V gene's germline CDR1 is DFQATT and CDR2 SNEGSKA (reference sequence). V lost 3 bases to trimming and J lost 0 bases, with 5 bases between them. The CDR3 length is 13 residues.

This clone was found a few times. This chain uses TRBV7-9 with TRBJ1-2; 12 bases are a match to TRBD1. Germline assignment: CDR1 SEHNR and CDR2 FQNEAQ (reference sequence). V was clipped by 5 bases and J by 5 bases; unmatched bases: 3. The CDR3 is 14 amino acids. DNA of the CDR3: TGTGCCAGCAGCCGGGGACAGGGGGCTTATGGCTACACCTTC. This codes for CASSRGQGAYGYTF.

The chain combines TRBV25-1 with TRBJ1-6; 11 nucleotides align to TRBD1. The J segment lost 7 bases and the V segment lost 2 bases, leaving 1 base of the junction unmatched. The CDR3 has 15 amino acids. Per germline, CDR1 MGHDK and CDR2 SYGVNS. The CDR3 DNA follows: TGTGCCAGCAGTGAAGGGACAGGGGGAAATTCACCCCTCCACTTT. Amino acid sequence: CASSEGTGGNSPLHF.

The rearrangement uses TRBV14 and TRBJ2-5; 7 bases fit TRBD1. Germline V CDR1 and CDR2: SGHDN, FVKESK. The J segment lost 4 bases and the V segment lost 0 bases, leaving 11 bases of the junction unmatched. This CDR3 is 17 amino acids long. The CDR3: CASSQDLTGVIPETQYF. CDR3 sequence (DNA): TGTGCCAGCAGCCAAGATCTCACAGGGGTGATACCAGAGACCCAGTACTTC.

This CDR3 is CASSGSGTGARRPLHF. The CDR3 region has the DNA TGTGCCAGCAGTGGGTCCGGGACAGGGGCGCGCAGACCCCTCCACTTT. This chain joins TRBV27 and TRBJ1-6; 10 bases fit TRBD1. The CDR3 runs 16 residues. Germline-derived CDR1 and CDR2 are MNHEY and SMNVEV (reference sequence). V shed 5 bases, J shed 12 bases, and the junction held 13 bases outside the gene matches.

V is TRBV29-1 and J is TRBJ1-2; 7 bases agree with TRBD1. This CDR3 is built from 15 residues. Looked up from germline, CDR1 is SQVTM and CDR2 is ANQGSEA. The junction had 13 bases not matched to a gene; V was cut back by 6 bases and J by 3 bases. CDR3 loop: CSVSRSGTVDYGYTF. CDR3 nucleotides: TGCAGCGTATCCAGATCCGGGACAGTAGACTATGGCTACACCTTC.

The J gene is TRBJ2-1, the V gene TRBV11-2; D is possibly TRBD2 (7 bases). Germline V gene lookup returns CDR1 SGHAT and CDR2 FQNNGV. This CDR3 spans 13 amino acids. V gave up 7 bases and J gave up 7 bases, with 14 bases separating them. The CDR3 DNA sequence: TGTGCCAGCAAAGGCGGGGGCCGGAATGAGCAGTTCTTC. Its protein is CASKGGGRNEQFF.

V usage is TRBV14 and J usage is TRBJ2-7, with 7 bases identical to TRBD1. CDR1 and CDR2 (germline): SGHDN, FVKESK. V shed 1 base, J shed 8 bases, and the junction held 11 bases outside the gene matches. The CDR3 totals 15 residues. For the CDR3, the DNA is TGTGCCAGCAGCCAAGGACGAGGGGGCGCAGGCCAGCAGTACTTC. Amino acids: CASSQGRGGAGQQYF.

The chain combines TRBV9 with TRBJ2-7, with unresolved D. CDR1 is SGDLS, CDR2 YYNGEE, per germline. The V gene lost 0 bases and the J gene lost 3 bases, with 7 bases spanning the gap. The CDR3 runs 13 residues. CDR3 sequence: CASSVGEYYEQYF. CDR3 coding DNA: TGTGCCAGCAGCGTAGGCGAGTACTACGAGCAGTACTTC.

The chain links TRBV9 to TRBJ2-3; D gene uncertain. From germline, CDR1 is SGDLS and CDR2 YYNGEE. The CDR3 is 17 amino acids. V lost 0 bases, J lost 4 bases, and 18 bases lay in between. CDR3 DNA sequence: TGTGCCAGCAGCGTAGTGCATGACGGGTGGCTTTCAGATACGCAGTATTTT. Encoded protein: CASSVVHDGWLSDTQYF.

This clone was recorded only once. This chain uses TRBV18 with TRBJ2-2; 9 bases agree with TRBD1. The CDR3 length is 18 residues. Germline CDR1 and CDR2: KGHSH and LQKENI. V dropped 2 bases and J dropped 4; count of bases not matched to a gene: 11. The CDR3: CASSPILTGGGFTGELFF. The CDR3 region has the DNA TGTGCCAGCTCACCAATTCTAACAGGGGGCGGATTCACCGGGGAGCTGTTTTTT.

The chain carries TRBV2 and TRBJ2-2; D unclear. The V gene lost 8 bases and the J gene lost 4 bases, with 8 bases spanning the gap. The CDR3 length is 12 residues. Germline loops: CDR1 SNHLY, CDR2 FYNNEI. CDR3 residues: CASGQPTGELFF. CDR3 bases: TGTGCCAGCGGGCAGCCCACCGGGGAGCTGTTTTTT.

The rearrangement links TRBV4-2 to TRBJ1-3; the D is unclear. Germline V gives CDR1 LGHNA, CDR2 YNFKEQ. Trimming removed 6 bases at V and 4 bases at J, with 7 bases between. The CDR3 contains 12 residues. The CDR3 protein is CASSPGGNTIYF. CDR3 DNA: TGTGCCAGCAGTCCCGGGGGAAACACCATATATTTT.

This clone was seen more than once but under ten times. This chain connects TRBV4-1 to TRBJ1-4; D might be TRBD1 (5 bases). The CDR3 runs to 18 residues. Germline CDR1 reads MGHRA; CDR2 reads YSYEKL. V was cut by 0 bases and J by 8 bases, with 22 bases left in between. The CDR3 loop reads CASSQEQGRGRGKEKLFF. DNA of the CDR3: TGCGCCAGCAGCCAAGAACAAGGGAGGGGCCGCGGGAAAGAAAAACTGTTTTTT.

The rearrangement joins TRBV4-3 to TRBJ1-1; perhaps TRBD1 as D (5 bases). The ends were cut back, 4 bases at V and 5 bases at J, with 14 bases in the middle. This CDR3 is built from 14 residues. Germline V gene lookup returns CDR1 LGHNA and CDR2 YSLEER. CDR3 nucleotides: TGCGCCAGCAGCCGTACCTCGGGGGGGACTGAAGCTTTCTTT. Protein sequence: CASSRTSGGTEAFF.

V is TRBV9 and J is TRBJ1-6; 7 bases are shared with TRBD1. The V gene end was trimmed by 3 bases and the J gene end by 6 bases; junction bases not matched to a gene: 12. Germline CDR1 reads SGDLS; CDR2 reads YYNGEE. The CDR3 is 17 amino acids. Written as DNA, the CDR3 is TGTGCCAGCAGCGGCGTTGCAGGGGGTTTGGGTAATTCACCCCTCCACTTT. This gives the protein CASSGVAGGLGNSPLHF.

The genes are TRBV5-6 and TRBJ2-7; TRBD2 matches at 7 bases. V lost 2 bases and J lost 3; bases outside the gene matches: 5. The germline V gene encodes CDR1 SGHDT and CDR2 YYEEEE. The CDR3 is made up of 14 amino acids. In DNA, the CDR3 is TGTGCCAGCAGCTTAAGACTAGCCGACTACGAGCAGTACTTC. This translates into CASSLRLADYEQYF.